A selection of T cell receptor beta chains follows, all from one sample in a study of T cell repertoires in cytomegalovirus infection. These receptors' targets are unknown. TCRdb reprocessed the reads via MiXCR and lists one record per CDR3 protein. This table holds some 270,000 distinct CDR3 sequences, around 20% found once. Sequences were derived from cultured PBMCs, sampled from culture after CMV antigen stimulation. The receptor source for this set is a human donor in good health (CMV status not recorded). Some clones in this sample may be carry-over from other donors' samples. Each CDR3 is given with its conserved first and last residue. The order of the fields is D gene, clone size, V gene, J gene, CDR3 DNA, CDR3 protein. The D gene is left open where the match is weak. Some rows have no size entry. The others give once, few or many, or a class for an expanded clone.

D gene: NA
clone size: NA
V gene: TRBV4-1
J gene: TRBJ2-2
CDR3 DNA: TGCGCCAGCCAGACGGAGGAGAACACCGGGGAGCTGTTTTTT
CDR3 protein: CASQTEENTGELFF

D gene: NA
clone size: many
V gene: TRBV27
J gene: TRBJ2-1
CDR3 DNA: TGTGCCAGCAGTCCCCAGCGGGTTCGGGAGTACAATGAGCAGTTCTTC
CDR3 protein: CASSPQRVREYNEQFF

D gene: TRBD1
clone size: NA
V gene: TRBV5-4
J gene: TRBJ2-2
CDR3 DNA: TGTGCCAGCAGCAAGGACAGGGGGGACGGCGGGGAGCTGTTTTTT
CDR3 protein: CASSKDRGDGGELFF

D gene: NA
clone size: few
V gene: TRBV7-9
J gene: TRBJ1-2
CDR3 DNA: TGTGCCAGCAGCTTAGGCCGCCGGTTAAACTATGGCTACACCTTC
CDR3 protein: CASSLGRRLNYGYTF

D gene: TRBD1
clone size: NA
V gene: TRBV10-3
J gene: TRBJ2-6
CDR3 DNA: TGTGCCATCAGCCCGGGACAGGGGGGGTCTGGGGCCAACGTCCTGACTTTC
CDR3 protein: CAISPGQGGSGANVLTF

D gene: NA
clone size: few
V gene: TRBV12-3/TRBV12-4
J gene: TRBJ2-1
CDR3 DNA: TGTGCCAGCAGCCTTACCCAGCGGAATGAGCAGTTCTTC
CDR3 protein: CASSLTQRNEQFF

D gene: NA
clone size: NA
V gene: TRBV11-2
J gene: TRBJ1-1
CDR3 DNA: TGTGCCAGCAGCTTACAGGGTCGGAGGGCTGAAGCTTTCTTT
CDR3 protein: CASSLQGRRAEAFF

D gene: NA
clone size: NA
V gene: TRBV27
J gene: TRBJ2-7
CDR3 DNA: TGTGCCAGCAGTTTGTCCCCCCGGCGGAGGGAGCAGTACTTC
CDR3 protein: CASSLSPRRREQYF

D gene: NA
clone size: NA
V gene: TRBV6-4
J gene: TRBJ2-2
CDR3 DNA: TGTGCCAGCAGCCGCAGAGGGTCCGGGGAGCTGTTTTTT
CDR3 protein: CASSRRGSGELFF

D gene: NA
clone size: few
V gene: TRBV4-1
J gene: TRBJ1-5
CDR3 DNA: TGCGCCAGCAGCCAAGACCCTTATAGCAATCAGCCCCAGCATTTT
CDR3 protein: CASSQDPYSNQPQHF

D gene: TRBD1
clone size: NA
V gene: TRBV11-3
J gene: TRBJ1-3
CDR3 DNA: TGTGCCAGCAGCCCAGGGGGTCCTGGAAACACCATATATTTT
CDR3 protein: CASSPGGPGNTIYF

D gene: NA
clone size: NA
V gene: TRBV11-2
J gene: TRBJ1-5
CDR3 DNA: TGTGCCAGCAGCTTAGTGGAGGGGGTCAATCAGCCCCAGCATTTT
CDR3 protein: CASSLVEGVNQPQHF

D gene: NA
clone size: NA
V gene: TRBV7-2
J gene: TRBJ2-7
CDR3 DNA: TGTGCCAGCAGCTTTCAGCAGGACTCCTACGAGCAGTACTTC
CDR3 protein: CASSFQQDSYEQYF

D gene: NA
clone size: few
V gene: TRBV4-1
J gene: TRBJ2-2
CDR3 DNA: TGCGCCAGCAGCCAAGGGAGGGGCGGGGAGCTGTTTTTT
CDR3 protein: CASSQGRGGELFF

D gene: NA
clone size: NA
V gene: TRBV7-9
J gene: TRBJ2-2
CDR3 DNA: TGTGCCAGCAGCTTACGGCAGGGTATCGCGAACACCGGGGAGCTGTTTTTT
CDR3 protein: CASSLRQGIANTGELFF

D gene: NA
clone size: NA
V gene: TRBV7-2
J gene: TRBJ2-3
CDR3 DNA: TGTGCCAGCAGCCCGGCCACAGATACGCAGTATTTT
CDR3 protein: CASSPATDTQYF

D gene: TRBD2
clone size: NA
V gene: TRBV19
J gene: TRBJ2-7
CDR3 DNA: TGTGCCAGTAGTACCCTAGCGGGGAGCTCCTACGAGCAGTACTTC
CDR3 protein: CASSTLAGSSYEQYF

D gene: TRBD1
clone size: NA
V gene: TRBV12-3/TRBV12-4
J gene: TRBJ2-7
CDR3 DNA: TGTGCCAGCAGCTCGCTCGGACAGGGGGCTGGCTCCTACGAGCAGTACTTC
CDR3 protein: CASSSLGQGAGSYEQYF

D gene: NA
clone size: NA
V gene: TRBV24-1
J gene: TRBJ2-5
CDR3 DNA: TGTGCCACCAGGCTAGGAAATGGAGAGACCCAGTACTTC
CDR3 protein: CATRLGNGETQYF

D gene: NA
clone size: NA
V gene: TRBV2
J gene: TRBJ1-2
CDR3 DNA: TGTGCCAGCAGTGGAAAAACTTATTATGGCTACACCTTC
CDR3 protein: CASSGKTYYGYTF

D gene: NA
clone size: few
V gene: TRBV5-1
J gene: TRBJ2-2
CDR3 DNA: TGCGCCAGCAGCTTGGCGGGAAGCTGGTCGAACACCGGGGAGCTGTTTTTT
CDR3 protein: CASSLAGSWSNTGELFF

D gene: NA
clone size: few
V gene: TRBV29-1
J gene: TRBJ2-1
CDR3 DNA: TGCAGCGTTGAAGGGGCGAAGTCAAAGTCCTACAATGAGCAGTTCTTC
CDR3 protein: CSVEGAKSKSYNEQFF

D gene: TRBD2
clone size: NA
V gene: TRBV18
J gene: TRBJ2-7
CDR3 DNA: TGTGCCAGCTCAGATGGGACTAGCGGGAGCTTCTCCTACGAGCAGTACTTC
CDR3 protein: CASSDGTSGSFSYEQYF

D gene: NA
clone size: NA
V gene: TRBV29-1
J gene: TRBJ2-7
CDR3 DNA: TGCAGCGTTGACACTGGGGTGGACGAGCAGTACTTC
CDR3 protein: CSVDTGVDEQYF

D gene: NA
clone size: NA
V gene: TRBV5-4
J gene: TRBJ2-1
CDR3 DNA: TGTGCCAGCAGCTCTTACTACGGGAGCTCCTACAATGAGCAGTTCTTC
CDR3 protein: CASSSYYGSSYNEQFF

D gene: NA
clone size: few
V gene: TRBV19
J gene: TRBJ2-3
CDR3 DNA: TGTGCCACCCGTCGAGTGGTTGGGGCAGATACGCAGTATTTT
CDR3 protein: CATRRVVGADTQYF

D gene: NA
clone size: NA
V gene: TRBV28
J gene: TRBJ1-4
CDR3 DNA: TGTGCCAGCAACCCCGGAGGGATTGGGGAAAAACTGTTTTTT
CDR3 protein: CASNPGGIGEKLFF

D gene: TRBD1
clone size: NA
V gene: TRBV4-2
J gene: TRBJ1-2
CDR3 DNA: TGTGCCAGCAGCCCAGACCCGGACAGGGCGAGCTATGGCTACACCTTC
CDR3 protein: CASSPDPDRASYGYTF

D gene: NA
clone size: NA
V gene: TRBV30
J gene: TRBJ1-1
CDR3 DNA: TGTGCCTGGAGTGTGTGGGGGCCGAACACTGAAGCTTTCTTT
CDR3 protein: CAWSVWGPNTEAFF

D gene: NA
clone size: many
V gene: TRBV6-1
J gene: TRBJ1-2
CDR3 DNA: TGTGCCAGCAACAGTGGATGGAACAACTATGGCTACACCTTC
CDR3 protein: CASNSGWNNYGYTF

D gene: TRBD1
clone size: many
V gene: TRBV13
J gene: TRBJ1-4
CDR3 DNA: TGTGCCAGCAGCTTAGAGGGACAGGGTGGTGAAAAACTGTTTTTT
CDR3 protein: CASSLEGQGGEKLFF

D gene: TRBD2
clone size: NA
V gene: TRBV7-4
J gene: TRBJ2-1
CDR3 DNA: TGTGCCAGCCGTAGCGGGAGAACGGCCTACAATGAGCAGTTCTTC
CDR3 protein: CASRSGRTAYNEQFF

D gene: NA
clone size: few
V gene: TRBV6-5
J gene: TRBJ1-6
CDR3 DNA: TGTGCCAGCAGGTCTCAGGGGTGGGATTCACCCCTCCACTTT
CDR3 protein: CASRSQGWDSPLHF

D gene: TRBD1
clone size: NA
V gene: TRBV28
J gene: TRBJ1-5
CDR3 DNA: TGTGCCAGCAGCCTCAACTGGGACAGGGAATATAGCAATCAGCCCCAGCATTTT
CDR3 protein: CASSLNWDREYSNQPQHF

D gene: TRBD2
clone size: many
V gene: TRBV7-2
J gene: TRBJ2-1
CDR3 DNA: TGTGCCAGCACCATGATACTAGCGGGAGGTAATGAGCAGTTCTTC
CDR3 protein: CASTMILAGGNEQFF

D gene: TRBD2
clone size: NA
V gene: TRBV12-3/TRBV12-4
J gene: TRBJ2-7
CDR3 DNA: TGTGCCAGCAATCTAGCGGGAGCGGGGTACGAGCAGTACTTC
CDR3 protein: CASNLAGAGYEQYF

D gene: NA
clone size: many
V gene: TRBV18
J gene: TRBJ1-6
CDR3 DNA: TGTGCCAGCTCACCGGAGGGGGATTCACCCCTCCACTTT
CDR3 protein: CASSPEGDSPLHF

D gene: NA
clone size: many
V gene: TRBV7-2
J gene: TRBJ2-5
CDR3 DNA: TGTGCCAGCAGTCCGACGGTCCAAGAGACCCAGTACTTC
CDR3 protein: CASSPTVQETQYF

D gene: NA
clone size: few
V gene: TRBV19
J gene: TRBJ1-1
CDR3 DNA: TGTGCCAGTTTTAGAGGGACTCGAGCGGGGGATGCTTTCTTT
CDR3 protein: CASFRGTRAGDAFF

D gene: NA
clone size: many
V gene: TRBV19
J gene: TRBJ2-7
CDR3 DNA: TGTGCCAGTAGTATTGGGTTAACGTCCTACGAGCAGTACTTC
CDR3 protein: CASSIGLTSYEQYF

D gene: TRBD1
clone size: few
V gene: TRBV5-4
J gene: TRBJ1-6
CDR3 DNA: TGTGCCAGCAGCTTTCCGACGGGACAGGGAGGCTCACCCCTCCACTTT
CDR3 protein: CASSFPTGQGGSPLHF

D gene: NA
clone size: NA
V gene: TRBV6-5
J gene: TRBJ2-1
CDR3 DNA: TGTGCCAGCAGTTGGAGGGCTTCGGGGGCAAAGGGCAATGAGCAGTTCTTC
CDR3 protein: CASSWRASGAKGNEQFF

D gene: TRBD2
clone size: many
V gene: TRBV6-5
J gene: TRBJ2-3
CDR3 DNA: TGTGCCAGCAGTTACTCGATAGCGGGGAGCACAGATACGCAGTATTTT
CDR3 protein: CASSYSIAGSTDTQYF

D gene: NA
clone size: many
V gene: TRBV7-8
J gene: TRBJ2-4
CDR3 DNA: TGTGCCAGCAGCTTATCTACTAATAGGGAGATTTTCGGCAAAAACATTCAGTACTTC
CDR3 protein: CASSLSTNREIFGKNIQYF

D gene: NA
clone size: many
V gene: TRBV12-3/TRBV12-4
J gene: TRBJ1-3
CDR3 DNA: TGTGCCAGCAGTCCCCCCACTGGAAACACCATATATTTT
CDR3 protein: CASSPPTGNTIYF

D gene: TRBD2
clone size: many
V gene: TRBV7-2
J gene: TRBJ2-1
CDR3 DNA: TGTGCCAGCAGCCTCCGGACTAGCGGGAGGGCAGGCTCCTACAATGAGCAGTTCTTC
CDR3 protein: CASSLRTSGRAGSYNEQFF

D gene: NA
clone size: NA
V gene: TRBV27
J gene: TRBJ2-5
CDR3 DNA: TGTGCCAGCAGTTCCCGTCGGGGAGAGACCCAGTACTTC
CDR3 protein: CASSSRRGETQYF

D gene: TRBD1
clone size: NA
V gene: TRBV19
J gene: TRBJ1-1
CDR3 DNA: TGTGCCAGTAGTATGGACAGGAGGATGAACACTGAAGCTTTCTTT
CDR3 protein: CASSMDRRMNTEAFF

D gene: NA
clone size: NA
V gene: TRBV20-1
J gene: TRBJ1-6
CDR3 DNA: TGCAGTGCTAGGGTCTCTGGACAAGATTATAATTCACCCCTCCACTTT
CDR3 protein: CSARVSGQDYNSPLHF

D gene: NA
clone size: NA
V gene: TRBV7-2
J gene: TRBJ1-1
CDR3 DNA: TGTGCCAGCAGCTTAGTACCTGCCACGAACACTGAAGCTTTCTTT
CDR3 protein: CASSLVPATNTEAFF

D gene: NA
clone size: many
V gene: TRBV7-8
J gene: TRBJ2-1
CDR3 DNA: TGTGCCACCTTCGGACTCGCAACTAACAATGAGCAGTTCTTC
CDR3 protein: CATFGLATNNEQFF

D gene: TRBD2
clone size: many
V gene: TRBV13
J gene: TRBJ2-1
CDR3 DNA: TGTGCCAGCAAGTCACCTAGCGGGAAGCAGTTCTTC
CDR3 protein: CASKSPSGKQFF

D gene: NA
clone size: many
V gene: TRBV7-9
J gene: TRBJ1-3
CDR3 DNA: TGTGCCAGCAGCTTAGTCACGGGAAACACCATATATTTT
CDR3 protein: CASSLVTGNTIYF

D gene: NA
clone size: once
V gene: TRBV20-1
J gene: TRBJ2-7
CDR3 DNA: TGCAGTGCCCCGACGACTACTTCCTACGAGCAGTACTTC
CDR3 protein: CSAPTTTSYEQYF

D gene: NA
clone size: few
V gene: TRBV27
J gene: TRBJ2-5
CDR3 DNA: TGTGCCAGCAGTAGCGGAGTAACGGAGACCCAGTACTTC
CDR3 protein: CASSSGVTETQYF

D gene: TRBD1
clone size: NA
V gene: TRBV6-5
J gene: TRBJ1-2
CDR3 DNA: TGTGCCAGCAGTGAACAGGGGTTGTATGGCTACACCTTC
CDR3 protein: CASSEQGLYGYTF

D gene: NA
clone size: NA
V gene: TRBV28
J gene: TRBJ1-5
CDR3 DNA: TGTGCCAGCAATCACATGGGGGACAGCAATCAGCCCCAGCATTTT
CDR3 protein: CASNHMGDSNQPQHF